What follows are 4 T cell receptor beta chains derived from one specimen sequenced in a study of tissue T cells after allogeneic stem cell transplantation (dated by TCRdb to the early 2020s). Library construction relied on the immunoSEQ multiplex PCR assay. TCRdb's version of the immuneACCESS table is confined to in-frame rearrangements and falls short of the full clone set. An unresolved V gene accounts for under half of the shortfall where checked; the remainder is of unknown origin. This sample lists 48,000 or so clones; roughly 75% were detected once. The ten largest clones take up 0.7% of the sample. The sequenced sample consisted of sorted cells pooled from one or two spleens. Receptor source: a pool of C57BL/6 mice in good health.

This clone was picked up a small number of times. The gene names given are mouse names. The CDR3 end falls 1 residue outside the read, so it is completed with the germline J gene. The rearrangement joins TRBV26 to TRBJ2-7; the match to TRBD2 covers 7 bases. CDR1 KGHPV and CDR2 FQNQEV come from the germline V gene (reference sequence). With 4 bases clipped from V and 5 bases from J, the junction kept 2 bases outside the gene matches. The CDR3 is 12 amino acids. Partial CDR3 DNA: TGTGCCAGCAGTCGAGACTGGGATGAACAGTAC. It specifies CASSRDWDEQY. From start to end, the CDR3 is CASSRDWDEQYF.

This clone showed up just a few times. The gene names here belong to mouse. The read ends 1 residue shy of where the CDR3 ends; the end is completed using the germline J gene. The chain uses TRBV2 and TRBJ2-7, with D perhaps matching TRBD1 (6 bases). Germline CDR1 reads LGHNA; CDR2 reads YSYQKL. The CDR3 consists of 14 residues. Trimming removed 0 bases from V and 6 bases from J, with 12 bases in between. The sequenced CDR3 bases are TGTGCCAGCAGCCAAGACGGCAGGGGTGGTGAACAGTAC. This sequence encodes CASSQDGRGGEQY. The whole CDR3 sequence is CASSQDGRGGEQYF.

With respect to this clone: The listed genes are named as in mouse. The CDR3 end is not reached by the read, which stops 1 residue before it; the germline J gene fills it in. The chain has TRBV26 and TRBJ1-1; 7 nucleotides line up with TRBD1. CDR1 and CDR2 from the germline V gene are KGHPV and FQNQEV (reference sequence). J gave up 9 bases and V 6 bases, and 4 bases lay outside the gene matches. This CDR3 region has 11 residues. CDR3 DNA, as far as it was read: TGTGCCAGCAGACAGGGGAGGAAAGTCTTC. Amino acids: CASRQGRKVF. The whole CDR3 reads CASRQGRKVFF.

Notes on this clone: The germline and genes are mouse ones. The CDR3 end falls 1 residue outside the read, so it is completed with the germline J gene. The rearrangement joins TRBV5 to TRBJ1-1; 9 bases agree with TRBD1. The CDR3 sequence is 15 residues long. The ends lost 0 bases at V and 3 bases at J; junction bases unmatched: 2. Germline CDR1 LGHNA, CDR2 YNLKQL (reference sequence). The CDR3 sequence is CASSQETGGDTEVFF. Partial CDR3 DNA: TGTGCCAGCAGCCAAGAGACAGGGGGAGACACAGAAGTCTTC.